A single sample is the source of the 20 T cell receptor beta chains below, sequenced in a study of T cell repertoires and HLA-DP antigens. The protocol was immunoSEQ multiplex PCR, while the TCRdb copy is restricted to in-frame clones and leaves out a portion. The sample lists about 73,000 clones; roughly 78% were seen once. Their antigens are not known. Specimen: CD4+ T cells from PBMCs. The receptors shown here come from a man between 60 and 70 years old in good health and CMV-seronegative.

The chain employs TRBV15 and TRBJ2-7, with D tentatively TRBD1 (6 bases). This CDR3 is 15 amino acids long. V lost 3 bases and J lost 3, with 15 bases in between. Germline-derived CDR1 and CDR2 are LNHNV and YYDKDF (reference sequence). CDR3 region: CATSSEDSVDYEQYF. DNA of the CDR3: TGTGCCACCAGCAGCGAGGACAGCGTCGACTACGAGCAGTACTTC.

The chain uses TRBV7-2 and TRBJ1-1, with D unresolved. The CDR3 is 13 residues long. V was cut by 5 bases and J by 2 bases, with 9 bases left in between. Germline loops: CDR1 SGHTA, CDR2 FQGNSA. The CDR3 nucleotides are TGTGCCAGCAGCCTCCCACTCAACACTGAAGCTTTCTTT. It encodes CASSLPLNTEAFF.

The chain has TRBV6-5 and TRBJ2-1; TRBD2 aligns across 8 bases. The junction had 1 base not matched to a gene; V was cut back by 6 bases and J by 6 bases. From germline, CDR1 is MNHEY and CDR2 SVGAGI. The CDR3 loop spans 12 amino acids. CDR3 protein: CASSREGNEQFF. The DNA of the CDR3 is TGTGCCAGCAGCCGGGAGGGCAATGAGCAGTTCTTC.

The rearrangement joins TRBV27 to TRBJ1-1, with D tentatively TRBD1 (5 bases). The germline V gene encodes CDR1 MNHEY and CDR2 SMNVEV (reference sequence). CDR3 size: 15 residues. The V end lost 2 bases, the J end lost 1 base, and 11 bases lay between the germline ends. For the CDR3, the DNA is TGTGCCAGCAGTTTAGTCGGCGGGGGGAACACTGAAGCTTTCTTT. The encoded protein is CASSLVGGGNTEAFF.

The CDR3 sequence: CASSLVWGDFSGNTIYF. The CDR3 nucleotides read TGTGCCAGCAGCTTAGTGTGGGGGGATTTCTCTGGAAACACCATATATTTT. The chain joins TRBV7-6 to TRBJ1-3, with D perhaps TRBD1 (5 bases). Germline CDR1 is SGHVS and CDR2 is FNYEAQ. The CDR3 is 17 amino acids. Trimming removed 1 base at V and 0 bases at J, with 13 bases between. The whole variable domain, remainder taken from reference TRBV7-6 and TRBJ1-3, is GAGVSQSPRYKVTKRGQDVALRCDPISGHVSLYWYRQALGQGPEFLTYFNYEAQQDKSGLPNDRFSAERPEGSISTLTIQRTEQRDSAMYRCASSLVWGDFSGNTIYFGEGSWLTVV.

This clone was counted a few times. V usage is TRBV28 and J usage is TRBJ2-6; perhaps TRBD1 as D (6 bases). The CDR3 is 16 amino acids. Trimming took off 2 bases at V and 2 bases at J, with 10 bases between the two ends. Germline values: CDR1 MDHEN, CDR2 SYDVKM. The CDR3 DNA sequence: TGTGCCAGCAGTTTAATGGGGGCAACTGGGGCCAACGTCCTGACTTTC. Translated: CASSLMGATGANVLTF.

The chain recombines TRBV27 with TRBJ1-1; D not certain. The germline V gene encodes CDR1 MNHEY and CDR2 SMNVEV (reference sequence). The CDR3 sequence is 17 residues long. V gave up 5 bases and J gave up 6 bases, with 25 bases separating them. The CDR3 sequence is CASSPSNSGNRPPEAFF. CDR3 sequence (DNA): TGTGCCAGCAGTCCGTCAAATTCGGGGAACAGACCGCCTGAAGCTTTCTTT.

This chain connects TRBV9 to TRBJ2-1; tentative D call: TRBD2 (6 bases). The germline V gene encodes CDR1 SGDLS and CDR2 YYNGEE. The V gene lost 0 bases and the J gene lost 5 bases, with 12 bases spanning the gap. The CDR3 totals 15 residues. The CDR3 sequence: CASSVGGRTDNEQFF. CDR3 in DNA: TGTGCCAGCAGCGTAGGTGGGAGGACCGACAATGAGCAGTTCTTC.

The chain links TRBV5-1 to TRBJ1-1; 10 bases align to TRBD1. The CDR3 is 14 residues long. After removal of 5 bases from V and 8 bases from J, the junction contained 9 bases not matched to a gene. Germline loops: CDR1 SGHRS, CDR2 YFSETQ. The CDR3 reads CASRPDRGRVEAFF. CDR3 nucleotide sequence: TGCGCCAGCAGACCAGACAGGGGGCGGGTAGAAGCTTTCTTT.

The rearrangement uses TRBV5-1 and TRBJ2-1; 9 nucleotides align to TRBD1. After removal of 4 bases from V and 7 bases from J, the junction contained 6 bases not matched to a gene. CDR1 SGHRS and CDR2 YFSETQ come from the germline V gene. This CDR3 has 14 residues. In DNA form, the CDR3 reads TGCGCCAGCAGCCTAGGACAGGGGACGAATGAGCAGTTCTTC. This sequence encodes CASSLGQGTNEQFF.

Only one count was recorded for this clone. This rearrangement joins TRBV6-1 to TRBJ2-3; 13 nucleotides line up with TRBD2. J lost 4 bases, V lost 4 bases, and 8 bases had no gene match. The CDR3 is 17 residues long. Germline V gene data show CDR1 as MNHNS and CDR2 as SASEGT. The CDR3 nucleotides are TGTGCCAGCAGTGGTCCGCGGACTAGCGGGGGCGCAGATACGCAGTATTTT. The encoded protein is CASSGPRTSGGADTQYF.

There are a few counts of this clone. The chain has TRBV6-1 and TRBJ1-6, with no clear D. The germline gives CDR1 MNHNS, CDR2 SASEGT. V was cut by 5 bases and J by 8 bases, with 10 bases left in between. The CDR3 has 13 residues. CDR3 sequence: CASSPRTDSPLHF. The CDR3 bases are TGTGCCAGCAGTCCGCGGACGGATTCACCCCTCCACTTT.

This clone was seen once. The chain links TRBV5-4 to TRBJ1-6; the match to TRBD1 covers 10 bases. The ends lost 4 bases at V and 19 bases at J; junction bases unmatched: 14. The length of the CDR3 is 14 residues. The germline V gene encodes CDR1 SGHNT and CDR2 YYREEE (reference sequence). The chain's CDR3 is CASSPTGTGALWHF. In nucleotides, the CDR3 is TGTGCCAGCAGCCCGACCGGGACAGGGGCGCTTTGGCACTTT.

This rearrangement joins TRBV7-3 to TRBJ2-7; 7 bases line up with TRBD1. Germline V lookup: CDR1 SGHTA, CDR2 FQGTGA. J lost 5 bases, V lost 4 bases, and 5 bases had no gene match. CDR3 length: 13 residues. The CDR3 loop is CASSSRQGHEQYV. The CDR3 DNA is TGTGCCAGCAGCTCCCGACAGGGCCACGAGCAGTACGTC.

V and J are TRBV5-1 and TRBJ2-4, with D possibly being TRBD2 (5 bases). V lost 4 bases and J lost 8, with 10 bases in between. The length of the CDR3 is 12 residues. Germline lookup yields CDR1 SGHRS and CDR2 YFSETQ. The CDR3 nucleotides are TGCGCCAGCAGCCTTCGGGGAGACATTCAGTACTTC. This sequence encodes CASSLRGDIQYF.

This chain joins TRBV9 and TRBJ1-6; 10 nucleotides match TRBD1. The germline V gene encodes CDR1 SGDLS and CDR2 YYNGEE. The CDR3 totals 18 residues. The junction had 18 bases not matched to a gene; V was cut back by 5 bases and J by 10 bases. CDR3 nucleotides: TGTGCCAGCAGTGAGGGTCCGGGACAGGGGATAGTAGGATCACCCCTCCACTTT. Translation gives CASSEGPGQGIVGSPLHF.

Only a few counts were recorded for this clone. This chain links TRBV6-1 with TRBJ2-4; no reliable D call. The V gene lost 1 base and the J gene lost 8 bases, with 0 bases spanning the gap. The CDR3 contains 10 residues. The germline V gene encodes CDR1 MNHNS and CDR2 SASEGT. The CDR3 DNA reads as TGTGCCAGCAGTGAAGACATTCAGTACTTC. As protein: CASSEDIQYF.

This chain uses TRBV19 with TRBJ1-1; D remains ambiguous. The length of the CDR3 is 14 residues. Germline lookup yields CDR1 LNHDA and CDR2 SQIVND (reference sequence). Deletions cut 6 bases from V and 2 bases from J, with 13 bases between. CDR3 protein: CASSSLGYNTEAFF. The DNA for the CDR3 is TGTGCCAGTAGCTCCTTAGGGTACAACACTGAAGCTTTCTTT.

The chain has TRBV19 and TRBJ2-2; the D gene is possibly TRBD2 (6 bases). The V end lost 1 base, the J end lost 1 base, and 13 bases lay between the germline ends. The length of the CDR3 is 17 residues. Germline lookup yields CDR1 LNHDA and CDR2 SQIVND (reference sequence). The CDR3 DNA reads as TGTGCCAGTAGTATAGTGACGGGGGTCTTGAACACCGGGGAGCTGTTTTTT. Translated: CASSIVTGVLNTGELFF. Based on the CDR3 plus reference TRBV19 and TRBJ2-2, the full variable domain is DGGITQSPKYLFRKEGQNVTLSCEQNLNHDAMYWYRQDPGQGLRLIYYSQIVNDFQKGDIAEGYSVSREKKESFPLTVTSAQKNPTAFYLCASSIVTGVLNTGELFFGEGSRLTVL.

This chain joins TRBV15 and TRBJ2-7; D may match TRBD1 or TRBD2 (6 bases each). Germline lookup yields CDR1 LNHNV and CDR2 YYDKDF (reference sequence). Trimming removed 1 base at V and 9 bases at J, with 13 bases between. There are 13 residues in the CDR3. In DNA form, the CDR3 reads TGTGCCACCAGCAGAGGGGGGGCCCCCGGGCAGTACTTC. Protein: CATSRGGAPGQYF.